The TCR beta chain described here comes from a study of T cells in Graves' hyperthyroidism and ophthalmopathy. The wider study: Before any treatment, at initial diagnosis, peripheral blood was collected.

Patients aged 18 to 65 had newly diagnosed hyperthyroidism lasting under 2 months. Clinical symptoms, serum thyroxine, TRAb, thyroid ultrasound and orbital computed tomography established diagnosis. V dropped 4 bases and J dropped 3; count of bases not matched to a gene: 11. CDR1 is SEHNR and CDR2 is FQNEAQ in the germline V gene (reference sequence). The CDR3 runs to 18 residues. The TCR beta CDR3 regions underwent amplification using RNA transcripts as the source. HTBI primers were employed in a first-round RT-PCR of the TCR CDR3. A single record per CDR3 protein comes from TCRdb applying MiXCR to the multiplex PCR reads. This table holds about 290,000 distinct CDR3 sequences, approximately 13% found once.

Sequenced: blood. The chain couples TRBV7-9 to TRBJ2-5; 13 bases fit TRBD2. The TCR originated in a woman aged 35 to 49 with Graves' hyperthyroidism. The CDR3 bases are TGTGCCAGCAGCTGGGGGACTAGCGGGACCGCTTCGGAAGAGACCCAGTACTTC. Amino acids: CASSWGTSGTASEETQYF.